These T cell receptor beta chains were read from a single sample in a study of CD8 T cells in ankylosing spondylitis. TCRdb re-derived calls from the 5' RACE reads in MiXCR, one entry per CDR3 protein. The data hold 150,000 to 200,000 distinct CDR3 sequences, with over 10% observed a single time. Sequenced input: blood, either unsorted or a sorted T cell fraction (not recorded which). The source is a female donor with ankylosing spondylitis or in good health (not recorded which). Both conserved end residues are part of each CDR3. D genes are given only for firm matches. Only some rows state a clone size, as once, few, many or a class for expanded clones.

clone_size	v_call	d_call	j_call	cdr3_aa	cdr3_nt
few	TRBV5-1	-	TRBJ2-2	CASSFDRKADPGELFF	TGCGCCAGCAGCTTCGACAGGAAGGCGGACCCCGGGGAGCTGTTTTTT
many	TRBV20-1	TRBD1	TRBJ2-4	CSARDLKGALRANIQYF	TGCAGTGCTAGAGATCTGAAGGGGGCCCTAAGAGCGAACATTCAGTACTTC
-	TRBV20-1	TRBD1	TRBJ2-5	CSAKRGRETQYF	TGCAGTGCAAAAAGGGGGCGGGAGACCCAGTACTTC
many	TRBV6-5	-	TRBJ2-3	CASSSAGTADTDTQYF	TGTGCCAGCAGTTCGGCCGGGACTGCAGACACAGATACGCAGTATTTT
-	TRBV7-2	-	TRBJ1-2	CASSHTDGYTF	TGTGCCAGCAGCCACACGGATGGCTACACCTTC
many	TRBV7-9	-	TRBJ2-7	CASSLEDTYEQYF	TGTGCCAGCAGCTTAGAGGACACCTACGAGCAGTACTTC
few	TRBV12-3/TRBV12-4	-	TRBJ2-7	CASSFGAGLGEQYF	TGTGCCAGCAGTTTTGGGGCAGGGTTAGGGGAGCAGTACTTC
-	TRBV11-3	TRBD2	TRBJ2-3	CASSLGGSFGTDTQYF	TGTGCCAGCAGCTTGGGCGGGAGCTTCGGAACAGATACGCAGTATTTT
-	TRBV25-1	-	TRBJ1-6	CASRDSTGLLNSPLHF	TGTGCCAGCAGGGACTCGACGGGCCTCTTGAATTCACCCCTCCACTTT
-	TRBV13	-	TRBJ1-2	CASSLGVDLYGYTF	TGTGCCAGCAGCTTAGGGGTGGACCTCTATGGCTACACCTTC
-	TRBV29-1	-	TRBJ2-1	CSVGTPLSSYNEQFF	TGCAGCGTTGGCACCCCTCTTAGCTCCTACAATGAGCAGTTCTTC
-	TRBV7-2	-	TRBJ2-1	CASSLFPLLESEQFF	TGTGCCAGCAGCTTATTTCCGCTACTAGAGTCTGAGCAGTTCTTC
many	TRBV7-6	-	TRBJ2-3	CASSLVVDTAPQYF	TGTGCCAGCAGCTTAGTTGTAGATACGGCGCCGCAGTATTTT
many	TRBV7-2	-	TRBJ2-6	CASSEETYSGANVLTF	TGTGCCAGCAGTGAAGAGACCTACTCTGGGGCCAACGTCCTGACTTTC
many	TRBV5-1	-	TRBJ2-4	CASSGEQAGKNIQYF	TGCGCCAGCAGCGGTGAACAGGCAGGAAAAAACATTCAGTACTTC
-	TRBV20-1	TRBD1	TRBJ1-5	CSATTGNQDQPQHF	TGCAGTGCTACGACAGGGAATCAGGATCAGCCCCAGCATTTT
many	TRBV5-1	-	TRBJ2-7	CASSPLTAYEQYF	TGCGCCAGCAGCCCGTTGACAGCCTACGAGCAGTACTTC
many	TRBV5-1	-	TRBJ1-4	CASSLSGSNEKLFF	TGCGCCAGCAGCTTGTCCGGAAGTAATGAAAAACTGTTTTTT
many	TRBV12-3/TRBV12-4	TRBD1	TRBJ2-2	CASRGQGSTTGELFF	TGTGCCAGCAGAGGACAGGGAAGCACCACCGGGGAGCTGTTTTTT
-	TRBV3-1	-	TRBJ1-2	CASSQEVHLTYGYTF	TGTGCCAGCAGCCAAGAAGTGCACCTGACCTATGGCTACACCTTC
once	TRBV2	TRBD1	TRBJ2-3	CASSAQGGTDTQYF	TGTGCCAGCAGTGCACAGGGGGGCACAGATACGCAGTATTTT
many	TRBV30	-	TRBJ1-3	CAWSEASSGNTIYF	TGTGCCTGGAGTGAAGCCAGCTCTGGAAACACCATATATTTT
many	TRBV28	TRBD1	TRBJ2-5	CASYSPQGAETQYF	TGTGCCAGCTACTCACCCCAGGGGGCCGAGACCCAGTACTTC
-	TRBV5-1	TRBD2	TRBJ2-2	CASSQRLAGNTGELFF	TGCGCCAGCAGCCAACGACTAGCGGGGAACACCGGGGAGCTGTTTTTT
-	TRBV7-2	-	TRBJ2-5	CASSPGWGGETQYF	TGTGCCAGCTCCCCGGGGTGGGGCGGGGAGACCCAGTACTTC
-	TRBV12-3/TRBV12-4	-	TRBJ2-7	CASSFTAWRRTFTYEQYF	TGTGCCAGCAGTTTTACGGCCTGGAGACGGACTTTTACCTACGAGCAGTACTTC
few	TRBV11-2	TRBD2	TRBJ2-1	CASSQLAGGSYNEQFF	TGTGCCAGCAGCCAGCTAGCGGGGGGATCCTACAATGAGCAGTTCTTC
many	TRBV3-1	-	TRBJ1-4	CASSLNEKLFF	TGTGCCAGCAGCCTAAATGAAAAACTGTTTTTT
many	TRBV6-1	-	TRBJ2-7	CASRNPLTHEQYF	TGTGCCAGCAGAAACCCTTTGACCCACGAGCAGTACTTC
many	TRBV29-1	-	TRBJ2-5	CSVAHGLDRSVQETQYF	TGCAGCGTTGCACATGGTTTGGACAGAAGCGTCCAAGAGACCCAGTACTTC
-	TRBV29-1	TRBD1	TRBJ1-2	CSAPTGTWGYTF	TGCAGCGCCCCGACAGGGACTTGGGGCTACACCTTC
few	TRBV20-1	-	TRBJ2-6	CSALPGHSGANVLTF	TGCAGTGCACTCCCGGGACATTCTGGGGCCAACGTCCTGACTTTC
-	TRBV24-1	-	TRBJ2-2	CATTTTGMAGELFF	TGTGCCACCACAACTACAGGGATGGCCGGGGAGCTGTTTTTT
-	TRBV20-1	-	TRBJ2-1	CSASSARLEQFF	TGCAGTGCTAGTTCGGCACGCCTCGAGCAGTTCTTC
-	TRBV7-2	TRBD2	TRBJ2-1	CASSLFGGRAGNEQFF	TGTGCCAGCAGCTTATTTGGCGGGAGGGCCGGCAATGAGCAGTTCTTC
many	TRBV28	TRBD1	TRBJ2-1	CASTIGQGAYNEQFF	TGTGCCAGCACCATTGGACAGGGGGCTTACAATGAGCAGTTCTTC
many	TRBV7-9	-	TRBJ2-7	CASSPQLGEQYF	TGTGCCAGCAGCCCGCAATTAGGAGAGCAGTACTTC
many	TRBV12-3/TRBV12-4	-	TRBJ1-2	CARRPKSYGYTF	TGTGCCAGGCGTCCTAAGTCATATGGCTACACCTTC
many	TRBV20-1	TRBD2	TRBJ2-7	CSPRSSGRVPYEQYF	TGCAGTCCCCGGTCTAGCGGGAGGGTCCCCTACGAGCAGTACTTC